The 27 T cell receptor beta chains presented below share a single source sample, sequenced in a study of T cells in Graves' hyperthyroidism and ophthalmopathy. RNA transcripts gave rise to amplified TCR beta CDR3 regions. The study used the HTBI primer set for a first-round RT-PCR of the TCR CDR3. TCRdb itself ran the multiplex PCR reads through MiXCR, one entry per CDR3 protein. The sample yields under 200,000 distinct CDR3 sequences, over 7.5% seen once. The sample taken for sequencing was blood. The receptors stem from a young woman with Graves' hyperthyroidism that later progressed to Graves' ophthalmopathy.

This chain uses TRBV7-2 with TRBJ1-6; D not certain. Looked up from germline, CDR1 is SGHTA and CDR2 is FQGNSA. The CDR3 extends over 14 amino acids. V was cut by 3 bases and J by 5 bases, with 8 bases left in between. The DNA for the CDR3 is TGTGCCAGCAGCTTCGATATTAATAATTCACCCCTCCACTTT. This translates into CASSFDINNSPLHF.

This clonotype was counted only a few times. The rearrangement uses TRBV2 and TRBJ2-1; 7 bases align to TRBD2. The CDR3 runs to 14 residues. CDR1 is SNHLY, CDR2 FYNNEI, per germline. Germline trimming cut 4 bases from V and 4 bases from J; bases unmatched to any gene: 4. CDR3 sequence reads: CASSGAGYYNEQFF. CDR3 coding DNA: TGTGCCAGCAGTGGAGCGGGGTATTACAATGAGCAGTTCTTC.

In this sample, this clonotype turned up many times. This sequence joins TRBV6-1 and TRBJ2-1; 7 nucleotides line up with TRBD2. Germline-derived CDR1 and CDR2 are MNHNS and SASEGT. The CDR3 runs 17 residues. V lost 6 bases to trimming and J lost 8 bases; unmatched junction nucleotides: 19. The CDR3 is CASSPRDAGVSFHEQFF. DNA for the CDR3: TGTGCCAGCAGCCCGCGGGACGCGGGAGTAAGTTTCCATGAGCAGTTCTTC.

The V call is TRBV28, the J call TRBJ1-5; D may be TRBD1 (6 bases). The CDR3 has 17 residues. Germline V gene lookup returns CDR1 MDHEN and CDR2 SYDVKM. Trimming shortened V by 5 bases and J by 3 bases, and 20 bases separated the two germline ends. The CDR3 DNA sequence: TGTGCCAGCAGTCTATCGCCCCGGACAGAGGACAATCAGCCCCAGCATTTT. Amino acids: CASSLSPRTEDNQPQHF.

This clonotype was counted ten times or more. The chain recombines TRBV29-1 with TRBJ2-7; 7 nucleotides line up with TRBD1. The CDR3 length is 15 residues. After removal of 3 bases from V and 0 bases from J, the junction contained 8 bases not matched to a gene. Germline loops: CDR1 SQVTM, CDR2 ANQGSEA. The CDR3 is CSVELYRGFSYEQYF. CDR3 bases: TGCAGCGTTGAGCTATACAGGGGATTCTCCTACGAGCAGTACTTC.

This clonotype occurred many times. The chain employs TRBV7-9 and TRBJ2-1; 7 bases line up with TRBD2. Germline V CDR1 and CDR2: SEHNR, FQNEAQ (reference sequence). This CDR3 has 14 residues. V lost 3 bases to trimming and J lost 4 bases; unmatched junction nucleotides: 3. The CDR3 loop is CASSFGGTYNEQFF. CDR3 coding DNA: TGTGCCAGCAGCTTCGGGGGGACTTACAATGAGCAGTTCTTC.

V usage is TRBV20-1 and J usage is TRBJ2-1, with a tentative D call TRBD1 (6 bases). The CDR3 runs 15 residues. Looked up from germline, CDR1 is DFQATT and CDR2 is SNEGSKA (reference sequence). The ends were cut back, 2 bases at V and 0 bases at J, with 11 bases in the middle. The CDR3 region is CSARRDRSSYNEQFF. CDR3 coding DNA: TGCAGTGCTAGACGAGACAGGAGCTCCTACAATGAGCAGTTCTTC.

This clonotype was observed a handful of times. V gene TRBV5-1 combines with J gene TRBJ2-7; 10 bases map to TRBD2. The germline gives CDR1 SGHRS, CDR2 YFSETQ. The CDR3 is made up of 14 amino acids. With 5 bases clipped from V and 3 bases from J, the junction kept 5 bases outside the gene matches. The CDR3 DNA reads as TGCGCCAGCAGTTCCTCTAGCGGGAGCTACGAGCAGTACTTC. It encodes CASSSSSGSYEQYF.

This clonotype was counted ten times or more. This chain links TRBV3-1 with TRBJ1-2, with D perhaps matching TRBD1 (5 bases). There are 17 residues in the CDR3. CDR1 is LGHDT and CDR2 is YNNKEL in the germline V gene (reference sequence). V was pared by 4 bases and J by 4 bases, with 22 bases between. The CDR3 bases are TGTGCCAGCAGCCCACAAGGGGCAGGCCGGGGGTTCTATGGCTACACCTTC. It translates to CASSPQGAGRGFYGYTF.

V usage is TRBV14 and J usage is TRBJ2-3, with 7 bases lining up with TRBD2. This CDR3 region has 17 residues. Trimming at V came to 6 bases and at J to 3 bases, leaving 15 bases not matched to a gene. CDR1 SGHDN and CDR2 FVKESK come from the germline V gene. DNA of the CDR3: TGTGCCAGCAGACACCTCGGGGACTACCCTAGGACAGATACGCAGTATTTT. This translates into CASRHLGDYPRTDTQYF.

This chain links TRBV4-1 with TRBJ1-3; D unresolved. CDR3 length: 16 amino acids. In germline, CDR1 is MGHRA, CDR2 YSYEKL. V lost 1 base and J lost 1, with 11 bases in between. CDR3 nucleotide sequence: TGCGCCAGCAGCCAAGTCTCCTGGGGATCTGGAAACACCATATATTTT. Encoded protein: CASSQVSWGSGNTIYF.

This clonotype was found many times. The gene calls are TRBV20-1 and TRBJ1-5; D is uncertain. The CDR3 loop spans 12 amino acids. V dropped 0 bases and J dropped 7 bases, with 7 bases sitting between them. CDR1 is DFQATT, CDR2 SNEGSKA, per germline (reference sequence). CDR3 coding DNA: TGCAGTGCTAGAGATATCACGCAGCCCCAGCATTTT. It translates to CSARDITQPQHF.

This clonotype occurred many times. The chain has TRBV2 and TRBJ1-3; D gene unclear. This CDR3 contains 15 residues. The germline V and J ends were trimmed by 3 bases and 7 bases, with 16 bases remaining between them. The germline V gene encodes CDR1 SNHLY and CDR2 FYNNEI. The CDR3 reads CASSEGNSYENTIYF. The CDR3 bases are TGTGCCAGCAGTGAGGGCAACAGCTATGAGAACACCATATATTTT.

This clonotype was counted many times. The chain joins TRBV3-1 to TRBJ2-1; the D is unclear. Trimming shortened V by 6 bases and J by 2 bases, and 17 bases separated the two germline ends. Germline V gene sequence: CDR1 LGHDT, CDR2 YNNKEL (reference sequence). There are 16 residues in the CDR3. CDR3 residues: CASRRSRTVAYNEQFF. The CDR3 DNA follows: TGTGCCAGCAGACGGAGTCGAACTGTGGCCTACAATGAGCAGTTCTTC.

The chain couples TRBV15 to TRBJ2-3; D gene ambiguous. Germline V gene data show CDR1 as LNHNV and CDR2 as YYDKDF (reference sequence). V lost 3 bases and J lost 4, with 14 bases in between. This CDR3 spans 15 amino acids. The CDR3, as DNA: TGTGCCACCAGCAGTGCTTTCTACGGGTCAGATACGCAGTATTTT. Its translation is CATSSAFYGSDTQYF.

This clonotype was recorded many times. This chain connects TRBV15 to TRBJ1-3; the D is unclear. Germline V gene data show CDR1 as LNHNV and CDR2 as YYDKDF (reference sequence). The CDR3 contains 17 residues. V shed 0 bases and J shed 0 bases, with 12 bases lying between them. CDR3 nucleotide sequence: TGTGCCACCAGCAGAGATATGCCTCTCGTCTCTGGAAACACCATATATTTT. Translating it yields CATSRDMPLVSGNTIYF.

This clonotype was found a few times. V and J are TRBV20-1 and TRBJ1-5, with TRBD1 as a possible D gene (6 bases). The CDR3 extends over 16 amino acids. The germline V gene encodes CDR1 DFQATT and CDR2 SNEGSKA (reference sequence). The ends were cut back, 1 base at V and 4 bases at J, with 17 bases in the middle. CDR3 sequence: CSARARQANGNQPQHF. For the CDR3, the DNA is TGCAGTGCTAGAGCCAGACAGGCCAACGGTAATCAGCCCCAGCATTTT.

V and J are TRBV15 and TRBJ2-7; TRBD1 aligns across 7 bases. CDR1 and CDR2 from the germline V gene are LNHNV and YYDKDF (reference sequence). The V gene end was trimmed by 0 bases and the J gene end by 3 bases; junction bases not matched to a gene: 8. CDR3 length equals 16 residues. The CDR3 is CATSRDWTGDDYEQYF. CDR3 coding DNA: TGTGCCACCAGCAGAGATTGGACAGGTGACGACTACGAGCAGTACTTC.

This clonotype was detected ten times or more. The chain uses TRBV3-1 and TRBJ1-1; possible D gene TRBD1, 5 bases. Trimming took off 3 bases at V and 10 bases at J, with 9 bases between the two ends. This CDR3 contains 11 residues. Germline loops: CDR1 LGHDT, CDR2 YNNKEL (reference sequence). The CDR3 region is CASSQGRGAFF. CDR3 coding DNA: TGTGCCAGCAGCCAGGGGAGGGGAGCTTTCTTT.

The rearrangement joins TRBV20-1 to TRBJ1-1, with TRBD1 matching over 8 bases. The V gene end was trimmed by 2 bases and the J gene end by 4 bases; junction bases not matched to a gene: 9. Germline V gives CDR1 DFQATT, CDR2 SNEGSKA (reference sequence). The CDR3 is 15 amino acids. In nucleotides, the CDR3 is TGCAGTGCTAGACCCGCGACAGGGGTCATCACTGAAGCTTTCTTT. This translates into CSARPATGVITEAFF.

A few counts support this clonotype. This may come from a read error, since a much larger clone is one base off. The rearrangement links TRBV27 to TRBJ2-1; D is unclear. This CDR3 comprises 15 residues. The V end lost 2 bases, the J end lost 2 bases, and 10 bases lay between the germline ends. Germline CDR1 is MNHEY and CDR2 is SMNVEV (reference sequence). The CDR3 coding sequence is TGTGCCAGCAGTTTACTGGGTGCACCCTACAATGAGCAGTTCTTC. This encodes CASSLLGAPYNEQFF.

This clonotype has at least ten counts. The chain combines TRBV20-1 with TRBJ2-3, with D hard to call. V lost 7 bases, J lost 3 bases, and 8 bases lay in between. This CDR3 is built from 11 residues. Germline-derived CDR1 and CDR2 are DFQATT and SNEGSKA (reference sequence). In DNA form, the CDR3 reads TGCAGTGAATACAAAACAGATACGCAGTATTTT. Protein sequence: CSEYKTDTQYF.

This clonotype came up a few times. Possible read error: a much larger clone is one base away. The V gene is TRBV6-4, the J gene TRBJ1-1, with TRBD1 matching over 8 bases. The germline V gene encodes CDR1 MRHNA and CDR2 SNTAGT. Losses at the gene ends were 8 bases for V and 5 bases for J; bases not matched to a gene: 16. The CDR3 totals 16 residues. CDR3 protein: CASADRGSASGTEAFF. Written as DNA, the CDR3 is TGTGCCAGCGCCGACAGGGGTTCGGCAAGTGGAACTGAAGCTTTCTTT.

This clonotype has a count of ten or more. The rearrangement joins TRBV28 to TRBJ1-2; no definite D call. The germline gives CDR1 MDHEN, CDR2 SYDVKM. Deletions cut 2 bases from V and 6 bases from J, with 4 bases between. The CDR3 covers 11 residues. This chain's CDR3 is CASSLRNGYTF. CDR3 nucleotide sequence: TGTGCCAGCAGTTTACGTAATGGCTACACCTTC.

Ten or more counts support this clonotype. The chain couples TRBV6-6 to TRBJ1-6; unclear D gene. The CDR3 runs to 15 residues. CDR1 is MNHNY and CDR2 is SVGAGI in the germline V gene (reference sequence). Trimming removed 1 base at V and 5 bases at J, with 9 bases between. The CDR3 sequence is CASSYYRDNNSPLHF. CDR3 DNA: TGTGCCAGCAGTTACTACCGGGATAATAATTCACCCCTCCACTTT.

The CDR3 nucleotides read TGTGCCAGCAGCCCGACAGGGTTGATAAGGGTTAACTATGGCTACACCTTC. It is translated as CASSPTGLIRVNYGYTF. The chain uses TRBV5-6 and TRBJ1-2; 7 bases map to TRBD1. From germline, CDR1 is SGHDT and CDR2 YYEEEE. CDR3 length equals 17 residues. V shed 4 bases and J 1 base; nucleotides not matched to a gene: 13.

With respect to this clonotype: A much larger clone sits a single nucleotide away, making a read error possible. J is TRBJ2-7 and V is TRBV14, with D possibly matching TRBD2 (7 bases). The CDR3 length is 15 residues. Germline values: CDR1 SGHDN, CDR2 FVKESK. The CDR3 DNA reads TGTGCCAGCAGCCCCTTAGGGGGGGCCCACTACGACCAGTACTTC. Translated, it gives CASSPLGGAHYDQYF.